These 24 T cell receptor beta chains share one sample of origin, sequenced in a study of blood T cells in healthy people across ages. Sample-barcoded 5' priming and a J-beta primer mix drove a second PCR of about 6 to 12 cycles. TCRdb redid the calling of the 5' RACE reads with MiXCR, one entry per CDR3 protein. The sample consists of hundreds of thousands of distinct CDR3 sequences, over 40% of them appearing once. Sequenced input: blood. Source of these receptors: a woman aged 80 or over in good health.

Of note for this clonotype: Since a much larger clone is just one base distant, this may be a read error. The rearrangement joins TRBV5-1 to TRBJ2-5; D remains ambiguous. CDR1 SGHRS and CDR2 YFSETQ come from the germline V gene. The CDR3 has 13 amino acids. Trimming removed 2 bases from V and 5 bases from J, with 10 bases in between. The CDR3 nucleotides read TGCGCCAGCAGCTTAGGGATGTGGGAGACCCAGTACTTC. This codes for CASSLGMWETQYF.

A remark on this clonotype: Since a much larger clone is just one base distant, this may be a read error. The CDR3 nucleotides are TGTGCCAGCCTTCCGGGACAGGGGGCTTCTACCCCCTACAATGAGCAGTTCTTC. It yields the protein CASLPGQGASTPYNEQFF. The J gene is TRBJ2-1, the V gene TRBV28; the match to TRBD1 covers 12 bases. V lost 8 bases to trimming and J lost 2 bases; unmatched junction nucleotides: 13. This CDR3 has 18 amino acids. From germline, CDR1 is MDHEN and CDR2 SYDVKM.

The chain employs TRBV5-1 and TRBJ2-7, with D possibly matching TRBD2 (6 bases). From germline, CDR1 is SGHRS and CDR2 YFSETQ. The CDR3 is 15 residues long. V was cut by 4 bases and J by 2 bases, with 16 bases left in between. This chain's CDR3 is CASSPLAEAPYEQYF. The DNA for the CDR3 is TGCGCCAGCAGCCCGTTAGCGGAGGCACCCTACGAGCAGTACTTC.

This clonotype was recorded at least ten times. V is TRBV7-9 and J is TRBJ2-1; D uncertain. The germline CDR1 and CDR2 sequences are SEHNR and FQNEAQ (reference sequence). The CDR3 runs 16 residues. V lost 4 bases and J lost 5, with 18 bases in between. The CDR3 sequence: CASSSTRTDANNEQFF. Here the CDR3 DNA reads TGTGCCAGCAGCTCAACGAGGACGGATGCGAACAATGAGCAGTTCTTC.

The chain is built from TRBV7-3 and TRBJ1-1; TRBD1 is a possible D gene (6 bases). The V gene's germline CDR1 is SGHTA and CDR2 FQGTGA. The CDR3 has 15 residues. V lost 5 bases to trimming and J lost 1 base, with 14 bases between them. The DNA of the CDR3 is TGTGCCAGCAGCACCTACAGGGCGGAGAACACTGAAGCTTTCTTT. It yields the protein CASSTYRAENTEAFF. Full variable domain (outside the CDR3, taken from reference TRBV7-3 and TRBJ1-1): GAGVSQTPSNKVTEKGKYVELRCDPISGHTALYWYRQSLGQGPEFLIYFQGTGAADDSGLPNDRFFAVRPEGSVSTLKIQRTERGDSAVYLCASSTYRAENTEAFFGQGTRLTVV.

The V and J genes are TRBV12-3 or TRBV12-4 and TRBJ2-7; D might be TRBD2 (5 bases). The DNA end is more similar to TRBJ2-5, so the J call may be wrong. This CDR3 is built from 14 residues. In DNA form, the CDR3 reads TGTGCCAGCAGTTTAGTTATCAGGAGGGAGACCCAGTACTTC. Encoded protein: CASSLVIRRETQYF.

The chain is built from TRBV15 and TRBJ1-4; 9 nucleotides match TRBD1. Germline V gene sequence: CDR1 LNHNV, CDR2 YYDKDF (reference sequence). The CDR3 loop spans 16 amino acids. Trimming took 1 base from V and 4 from J; bases not matched to a gene: 4. The CDR3 DNA reads TGTGCCACCAGCAGAGTACTGGGACAGGGTAATGAAAAACTGTTTTTT. Protein sequence: CATSRVLGQGNEKLFF.

Comments on this clonotype: With a much larger clone just one base away, this may be a read error. The V and J genes are TRBV20-1 and TRBJ2-5, with 8 bases lining up with TRBD1. The CDR3 length is 14 residues. The V gene end was trimmed by 1 base and the J gene end by 5 bases; junction bases not matched to a gene: 6. Germline assignment: CDR1 DFQATT and CDR2 SNEGSKA (reference sequence). CDR3: CSARGDRSEETQYF. The DNA of the CDR3 is TGCAGTGCTAGAGGGGACAGGTCCGAGGAGACCCAGTACTTC.

This clonotype was counted a few times. The V and J genes are TRBV6-6 and TRBJ2-3; D uncertain. Germline loops: CDR1 MNHNY, CDR2 SVGAGI (reference sequence). The length of the CDR3 is 13 residues. Trimming pared 7 bases from V and 5 bases from J, leaving 13 bases between. CDR3 sequence: CASTPVGRDTQYF. The CDR3 nucleotides are TGTGCCAGCACCCCCGTGGGTCGAGATACGCAGTATTTT.

This clonotype was seen many times. The chain is built from TRBV2 and TRBJ2-1; D ambiguous. Germline assignment: CDR1 SNHLY and CDR2 FYNNEI. The CDR3 is 15 amino acids. Trimming cost V 7 bases and J 4 bases, with 17 bases left between them. CDR3 sequence (DNA): TGTGCCAGCACCCCGAGAAGGTCTACATACAATGAGCAGTTCTTC. Its translation: CASTPRRSTYNEQFF.

On this clonotype itself: It may be a read error: a sequence one base away is much more abundant. The chain is built from TRBV5-6 and TRBJ2-5, with D perhaps TRBD2 (6 bases). The assigned J gene may be wrong: the sequence end matches TRBJ2-7 better. Germline values: CDR1 SGHDT, CDR2 YYEEEE. CDR3 length: 14 residues. In DNA form, the CDR3 reads TGTGCCTGCAGCTTTGGTACCCCGCGGGGCGAGCAGTACTTC. Amino acid sequence: CACSFGTPRGEQYF.

Details on this clonotype: With a much larger clone just one base away, this may be a read error. This sequence joins TRBV6-6 and TRBJ2-7; 7 bases map to TRBD1. With V trimmed by 5 bases and J by 7 bases, 17 bases remained unmatched. The CDR3 runs to 16 residues. Germline V lookup: CDR1 MNHNY, CDR2 SVGAGI (reference sequence). CDR3 nucleotide sequence: TGTGCCAGCAGTCGAAGGACAGGAGTTGACGCGGATGAGCAGTACTTC. This codes for CASSRRTGVDADEQYF.

The chain has TRBV5-1 and TRBJ2-7, with TRBD2 matching 10 bases. Germline V gives CDR1 SGHRS, CDR2 YFSETQ. V dropped 4 bases and J dropped 2; count of bases not matched to a gene: 9. CDR3 size: 16 residues. CDR3 sequence reads: CASSGKGLAQTYEQYF. CDR3 sequence (DNA): TGCGCCAGCAGCGGGAAGGGACTAGCGCAAACCTACGAGCAGTACTTC.

V and J are TRBV20-1 and TRBJ1-1, with D tentatively TRBD1 (5 bases). With 7 bases removed from V and 2 bases from J, the gap between germline ends came to 11 bases. The CDR3 totals 12 residues. Germline CDR1 DFQATT, CDR2 SNEGSKA (reference sequence). CDR3 bases: TGCAGTGGGGACTACCCTAACACTGAAGCTTTCTTT. Translating gives CSGDYPNTEAFF.

The chain carries TRBV7-3 and TRBJ2-3; D not certain. The CDR3 has 15 residues. CDR1 and CDR2 (germline): SGHTA, FQGTGA. Trimming cost V 5 bases and J 0 bases, with 12 bases left between them. The CDR3 loop is CASSRDPVSTDTQYF. In DNA form, the CDR3 reads TGTGCCAGCAGCCGCGACCCGGTGAGCACAGATACGCAGTATTTT.

The chain employs TRBV10-3 and TRBJ1-1; TRBD1 matches at 8 bases. This CDR3 has 15 amino acids. J was trimmed by 1 base and V by 2 bases; bases with no gene match: 3. Germline loops: CDR1 ENHRY, CDR2 SYGVKD. The CDR3 is CAISEDDRGNTEAFF. CDR3 nucleotide sequence: TGTGCCATCAGTGAGGACGACAGGGGGAACACTGAAGCTTTCTTT.

This clonotype appeared many times. The chain combines TRBV30 with TRBJ2-3; no definite D call. V was trimmed by 2 bases and J by 6 bases, leaving 9 bases between them. This CDR3 is built from 12 residues. Germline-derived CDR1 and CDR2 are GTSNPN and SVGIG (reference sequence). The CDR3, as DNA: TGTGCCTGGAGTTTAGGTGGGGATACGCAGTATTTT. Amino acids: CAWSLGGDTQYF.

Of note for this clonotype: An end of the junction differs from the germline gene, which may be a read error. V usage is TRBV5-1 and J usage is TRBJ2-7; 8 bases line up with TRBD2. This CDR3 has 14 residues. Germline V gives CDR1 SGHRS, CDR2 YFSETQ. CDR3 loop: CASSLAGGVYERYF. CDR3 bases: TGCGCCAGCAGCTTGGCCGGGGGGGTATACGAGCGGTACTTC.

The chain links TRBV7-2 to TRBJ2-5; D is unclear. Germline CDR1 is SGHTA and CDR2 is FQGNSA. Trimming left V 11 bases short and J 0 bases short, with 10 bases between. This CDR3 spans 12 amino acids. CDR3 sequence: CAVMGYQETQYF. The DNA of the CDR3 is TGTGCCGTAATGGGGTACCAAGAGACCCAGTACTTC. The variable domain in full, completed from reference TRBV7-2 and TRBJ2-5, reads GAGVSQSPSNKVTEKGKDVELRCDPISGHTALYWYRQSLGQGLEFLIYFQGNSAPDKSGLPSDRFSAERTGGSVSTLTIQRTQQEDSAVYLCAVMGYQETQYFGPGTRLLVL.

The chain joins TRBV20-1 to TRBJ2-3; 10 nucleotides agree with TRBD1. This CDR3 comprises 13 residues. Germline V gene sequence: CDR1 DFQATT, CDR2 SNEGSKA (reference sequence). The ends lost 5 bases at V and 8 bases at J; junction bases unmatched: 7. The CDR3 DNA sequence: TGCAGTGCTTTCCGGGGACAGGGGATTACGCAGTATTTT. Translated: CSAFRGQGITQYF.

This clonotype was seen many times. The rearrangement joins TRBV5-1 to TRBJ2-1; possibly TRBD1 for D (6 bases). Trimming took 2 bases from V and 8 from J, leaving 11 bases between them. Germline V gene lookup returns CDR1 SGHRS and CDR2 YFSETQ. CDR3 size: 13 residues. The CDR3 DNA reads TGCGCCAGCAGCTTCGGACAGTCGGATGAGCAGTTCTTC. Protein product: CASSFGQSDEQFF.

In regard to this clonotype: A read error may account for a junction end that differs from germline. The V and J genes are TRBV5-1 and TRBJ2-3; TRBD2 matches at 13 bases. The CDR3 loop spans 16 amino acids. CDR1 SGHRS and CDR2 YFSETQ come from the germline V gene. As DNA, the CDR3 is TGCGCCAGCAGCCCGGGACTAGCGGGGAGCACAGATACGAAGTATTTT. This translates into CASSPGLAGSTDTKYF.

In the case of this clonotype: A much larger clone differs from this one at a single base, so this may be a read error. CDR3 in amino acids: CATSDPHGNGQFF. For the CDR3, the DNA is TGTGCCACCAGTGATCCACACGGGAATGGGCAGTTCTTC. The chain uses TRBV24-1 and TRBJ2-1; D might be TRBD2 (5 bases). CDR3 length equals 13 residues. Germline values: CDR1 KGHDR, CDR2 SFDVKD.

V gene TRBV19 combines with J gene TRBJ1-6; D is undetermined. The CDR3 length is 13 residues. Germline assignment: CDR1 LNHDA and CDR2 SQIVND (reference sequence). With 1 base removed from V and 11 bases from J, the gap between germline ends came to 9 bases. As DNA, the CDR3 is TGTGCCAGTAGTATAGGGAGGAAGCCACCCCTCCACTTT. Amino acid sequence: CASSIGRKPPLHF. The variable domain in full, with the rest retrieved from reference TRBV19 and TRBJ1-6, is DGGITQSPKYLFRKEGQNVTLSCEQNLNHDAMYWYRQDPGQGLRLIYYSQIVNDFQKGDIAEGYSVSREKKESFPLTVTSAQKNPTAFYLCASSIGRKPPLHFGNGTRLTVT.